This T cell receptor beta chain was identified during a study of cytomegalovirus exposure and HLA in healthy donors. Study conclusions and caveats: Excluded were some V segments that proved indistinguishable, including TRBV6-2 and TRBV6-3. Later on, analysis showed that most CMV-associated TCR beta chains appeared to be HLA-restricted.

The germline V and J ends were trimmed by 6 bases and 1 base, with 9 bases remaining between them. The germline V gene encodes CDR1 SEHNR and CDR2 FQNEAQ (reference sequence). The CDR3 contains 13 residues. This clone was seen a few times. The antigen is undetermined. Primers for the PCR totalled 60 Vbeta and 13 Jbeta. The assay was immunoSEQ multiplex PCR, and TCRdb's table has in-frame clones only and misses some. The sample yields approximately 100,000 clones, roughly 80% seen once. This chain joins TRBV7-9 and TRBJ2-5, with D possibly TRBD1 on 5 matching bases. The specimen was PBMCs. This TCR came from a female donor in good health and CMV-seronegative. This CDR3 reads CASRGPPQETQYF. The CDR3 region has the DNA TGTGCCAGCAGGGGGCCCCCCCAAGAGACCCAGTACTTC.